The rows below give T cell receptor beta chains drawn from one sample of a study of long-term antiretroviral therapy in people with HIV. Clones were read by immunoSEQ multiplex PCR, and TCRdb kept only the in-frame ones, dropping some. The sample contains approximately 30,000 clones, 70% to 90% of which appear only once. This specimen was unsorted PBMCs, taken 3 years after starting antiretroviral therapy. These receptors were obtained from a man aged 40-50 years with HIV. Both conserved end residues are part of each CDR3. Fields, in order: V gene, D gene, clone size, J gene, CDR3 DNA, CDR3 protein. The D gene is left open where the match is weak. Expanded clones are given a class, and other clones once, few, many or no size at all.

>TRBV6-6|NA|NA|TRBJ1-2
TGTGCCAGCAGCTTACGGGGCAGAACTAACTATGGCTACACCTTC
CASSLRGRTNYGYTF
>TRBV7-8|TRBD1|NA|TRBJ2-3
TGTGCCAGCAGCCTTACAGGGGCCGGAGATACGCAGTATTTT
CASSLTGAGDTQYF
>TRBV5-6|TRBD1|NA|TRBJ2-5
TGTGCCAGCAGCTTTTTTGGACAGGACCAAGAGACCCAGTACTTC
CASSFFGQDQETQYF
>TRBV5-1|NA|NA|TRBJ2-1
TGCGCCAGCAGTCGAATAGGGGAGGATGAGCAGTTCTTC
CASSRIGEDEQFF
>TRBV6-6|TRBD1|once|TRBJ1-1
TGTGCCAGCAGTTCCGGACAGGGAGCCACTGAAGCTTTCTTT
CASSSGQGATEAFF
>TRBV19|NA|NA|TRBJ2-3
TGTGCCACCGGTATCGGGACGGACCTCACAGATACGCAGTATTTT
CATGIGTDLTDTQYF
>TRBV7-9|NA|once|TRBJ1-4
TGTGCCAGCAGCTTAGTCGGACCGAATGAAAAACTGTTTTTT
CASSLVGPNEKLFF
>TRBV6-1|TRBD1|NA|TRBJ2-7
TGTGCCAGCAGTGAGGTGAGGGGGCTTGGGAACGAGCAGTACTTC
CASSEVRGLGNEQYF
>TRBV9|NA|few|TRBJ2-7
TGTGCCAGCAGCCGGGGGCAGGGGCGAATAATCTACGAGCAGTACTTC
CASSRGQGRIIYEQYF
>TRBV19|TRBD1|NA|TRBJ2-2
TGTGCCAGTAGTACCTGGACAGGAAACACCGGGGAGCTGTTTTTT
CASSTWTGNTGELFF
>TRBV9|NA|NA|TRBJ2-2
TGTGCCAGCAGCGTAGGGGCGGGGTACACCGGGGAGCTGTTTTTT
CASSVGAGYTGELFF
>TRBV28|TRBD2|NA|TRBJ2-2
TGTGCCAGCAGCCTCAGCGGGAGGGCCACGGTGGGCGGGGAGCTGTTTTTT
CASSLSGRATVGGELFF
>TRBV15|TRBD1|NA|TRBJ1-2
TGTGCCACCAGCAGAGATCCGTCAGGGGGCAAGTATGGCTACACCTTC
CATSRDPSGGKYGYTF
>TRBV7-6|NA|NA|TRBJ2-3
TGTGCCAGCAGCTCATTGAAAGGGGCAATTACAGATACGCAGTATTTT
CASSSLKGAITDTQYF
>TRBV6-1|NA|NA|TRBJ2-7
TGTGCCAGCAGTGAGGGCAGGGTAACGAGGGAGCAGTACTTC
CASSEGRVTREQYF
>TRBV11-1|TRBD1|few|TRBJ2-7
TGTGCCAGCAGCTTTCGGACAGGGGGCGGTTACGAGCAGTACTTC
CASSFRTGGGYEQYF
>TRBV12-5|TRBD2|NA|TRBJ2-1
TGTGCTAGTGTTGTCCGGGGGGAGAACTCCTACAATGAGCAGTTCTTC
CASVVRGENSYNEQFF
>TRBV7-8|NA|NA|TRBJ1-1
TGTGCCAGCAGCCCCCTGAACACTGAAGCTTTCTTT
CASSPLNTEAFF
>TRBV6-1|TRBD2|few|TRBJ2-5
TGTGCCAGCATGACCCTTTGGGGGGGAGAGACCCAGTACTTC
CASMTLWGGETQYF
>TRBV11-2|TRBD1|NA|TRBJ1-1
TGTGCCAGCAGCTCCGGACAGGGGAACACTGAAGCTTTCTTT
CASSSGQGNTEAFF
>TRBV15|NA|NA|TRBJ1-4
TGTGCCACCAGGGCGGGGGTGGTGGGGACTAATGAAAAACTGTTTTTT
CATRAGVVGTNEKLFF
>TRBV18|NA|NA|TRBJ2-3
TGTGCCAGCTCCAAGGAGGGGGGCCCAGATACGCAGTATTTT
CASSKEGGPDTQYF
>TRBV6-1|NA|NA|TRBJ2-5
TGTGCCAGCAGTGGGGACAGCGGGCCCAAGACCCAGTACTTC
CASSGDSGPKTQYF
>TRBV5-1|NA|once|TRBJ1-2
TGCGCCAGCAGCTCCAGGGGACCTAACTATGGCTACACCTTC
CASSSRGPNYGYTF
>TRBV30|TRBD1|NA|TRBJ1-4
TGTGCCTGGAGCGAATTCTCCGGGACAGTGAATGAAAAACTGTTTTTT
CAWSEFSGTVNEKLFF
>TRBV5-1|TRBD1|NA|TRBJ1-1
TGCGCCAGCAGCGAACAGGGGGCAGGCGAAGCTTTCTTT
CASSEQGAGEAFF
>TRBV29-1|NA|NA|TRBJ1-1
TGCAGCGCGGACGAAGGGGGCACTGAAGCTTTCTTT
CSADEGGTEAFF
>TRBV6-5|TRBD1|NA|TRBJ2-7
TGTGCCAGCAGTTACTCGGGACAGAAAAAGTACTTC
CASSYSGQKKYF
>TRBV30|NA|once|TRBJ1-2
TGTGCCACCCCGGTGGGGGACGGCTTCTATGGCTACACCTTC
CATPVGDGFYGYTF
>TRBV6-4|NA|once|TRBJ2-3
TGTGCCAGCAGTTCCCCGGGACTCCTCACAGATACGCAGTATTTT
CASSSPGLLTDTQYF
>TRBV7-9|NA|few|TRBJ2-3
TGTGCCAGCAGCCTCGATGGGGTGACAGATACGCAGTATTTT
CASSLDGVTDTQYF
>TRBV7-9|TRBD1|NA|TRBJ1-1
TGTGCCAGCAGCTCCGGACAGGGGGCCACTGAAGCTTTCTTT
CASSSGQGATEAFF
>TRBV29-1|NA|NA|TRBJ2-7
TGCAGCGTTTCCGGGGATCTCCACTACGAGCAGTACTTC
CSVSGDLHYEQYF
>TRBV5-3|NA|NA|TRBJ2-3
TGTGCCAGAAGCTTGGGGGCAGATACGCAGTATTTT
CARSLGADTQYF
>TRBV2|NA|NA|TRBJ1-1
TGTGCCAGCAGTGAGTCGGACGACGTAGACACTGAAGCTTTCTTT
CASSESDDVDTEAFF
>TRBV27|TRBD1|NA|TRBJ2-1
TGTGCCAGCAGTTTATCTTGGGACAGGGGGCTCAATGAGCAGTTCTTC
CASSLSWDRGLNEQFF
>TRBV12-5|NA|NA|TRBJ1-4
TGTGCTAGTGGTTTGTGGGCAACTAATGAAAAACTGTTTTTT
CASGLWATNEKLFF